The clone carrying this TCR beta chain was seen a few times. This record belongs to a study of early T cells in non-severe SARS-CoV-2 infection. The junction had 3 bases not matched to a gene; V was cut back by 3 bases and J by 4 bases. Per germline, CDR1 LNHDA and CDR2 SQIVND (reference sequence). The CDR3 spans 14 residues. The library protocol tagged individual cDNA molecules with unique molecular identifiers. TCRdb re-analysed the 5' RACE reads in MiXCR, keeping a single row per CDR3 protein. The data show tens of thousands of distinct CDR3 sequences, with around an eighth seen just once and 3.5% to 4.5% held by the top ten.

V gene TRBV19 combines with J gene TRBJ1-5; 7 bases map to TRBD1. This sequence was found in an adult who was a healthcare worker with PCR-confirmed SARS-CoV-2 infection or an uninfected control (not recorded which). Sequenced material: whole blood. CDR3 in DNA: TGTGCCAGTAGTATCCGGGACAGAAATCAGCCCCAGCATTTT. Translation: CASSIRDRNQPQHF.